This TCR beta chain appears in the sequencing data of a study of neoadjuvant anti-PD-1 for oral cavity cancer (dated by TCRdb to 2020 to 2022). Looking at the study overall: Before curative-intent surgical resection, most patients were given three to four biweekly doses of nivolumab at 3 mg/kg. Patients who did not progress were given a fourth nivolumab dose at about day 43 and had definitive surgical resection on days 50-56. Patients with complete response, partial response or stable disease by RECIST 1.1 were defined as responders, whereas patients with progression were defined as non-responders. There were about a dozen patients in the parent correlative cohort, and the response rate was 33%. Overall study results and their limits: A higher pretreatment blood Treg/Th17 ratio correlated with both higher pretreatment blood TCRbeta clonality and lower post-treatment tumor TCRbeta clonality. Only a few patients per response group were included in the TCR analyses, and larger cohorts for validation were called for by the authors. After neoadjuvant nivolumab, significantly higher T cell clonality (Gini index) was found within PBMCs in non-responders than in responders.

For deep sequencing, PBMC libraries mostly used roughly 470 ng of input genomic DNA, with six replicates for each sample. TCRbeta libraries were prepared with the immunoSEQ hsTCRbeta kit according to the manufacturer's instructions. An Illumina NovaSeq 6000 S4 flow cell was used to sequence the final libraries, which had first been combined to 3 nM. The original pipeline was this. Raw data preprocessing and quality control were performed with the immunoSEQ Analyzer. The analysis was limited to productive rearrangements, and each clonotype was defined by a unique CDR3 amino acid sequence. Repertoire clonality was estimated as the Gini-Simpson index, which was computed with the R package tcR. Gini indices were compared with Student's t test, and associations with tumor size change were assessed by Pearson correlation. TCRdb provides this immuneACCESS table in a form limited to in-frame rearrangements. Some clones are lacking; in checked studies, under half of them reflect an unresolved V gene, and why the rest are absent is not known. V, J and clone size were drawn from that table, and D and trimming were deduced from the DNA. This sample has about 15,000 clones in its table, and roughly 69% of those were observed once. Of the sample, over 2% falls within the top ten clones.

The trim is 4 bases for V and 0 bases for J, with a gap of 7 bases between the germline ends. Inclusive of the bounding cysteine and phenylalanine, the CDR3 is 14 residues long. The kept DNA is CDR3 alone, 42 bases in frame from the first base. From the germline V gene (reference sequence), CDR1 is SGHKS and CDR2 is YYEKEE. A remark on this clone: The antigen it recognizes is unknown. Per-base quality was not reported, and no clone a single base away is much larger than it.

The label giving this sample's time point can be read as: before neoadjuvant nivolumab. Patients had been newly diagnosed with stage II-IVA oral cavity squamous cell carcinoma, and no prior systemic or radiation treatment had been given to the patients. The cohort was made up of patients with locally advanced, HPV-negative oral cavity squamous cell carcinoma. No culture maintenance or expansion was done, as the peripheral blood mononuclear cells went straight to analysis. The samples were obtained from a longitudinal correlative study of a single-arm phase II trial testing neoadjuvant nivolumab in oral cavity squamous cell carcinoma. Genomic DNA-based TCRbeta sequencing was performed on subject-matched pre- and post-treatment PBMCs and tumors from three responders and three non-responders. Peripheral blood mononuclear cells were collected once before nivolumab treatment and again after treatment, at the time of surgery. The Maxwell RSC DNA from Cells kit was used to isolate genomic DNA from PBMCs.

The sequence joins TRBV5-5 to TRBJ2-2; matching of 5 bases hints at TRBD1 as the D gene. The receptor was derived from a person between 40 and 79 years old with oral cavity squamous cell carcinoma. The sample here was PBMCs, taken before nivolumab (anti-PD-1) treatment. The sequenced DNA is TGTGCCAGCAGCCGACAGACGAACACCGGGGAGCTGTTTTTT. The resulting protein is CASSRQTNTGELFF.